Listed here are 6 T cell receptor beta chains from one sample, sequenced in a study of shared clonotypes between healthy human individuals. The data were produced by immunoSEQ multiplex PCR, yet TCRdb's version contains in-frame clones alone and is incomplete. Among about 1.1 million clones listed, about four fifths were seen once. The sequenced sample consisted of memory CD4+ T cells from PBMCs. The subset here: CD45RA-negative fraction. The receptors were gathered from a man aged 18 to 29 in good health. Some clones in this sample may be carry-over from other donors' samples.

V gene TRBV18 combines with J gene TRBJ2-7, with unresolved D. Trimming removed 2 bases from V and 4 bases from J, with 18 bases in between. The CDR3 is made up of 16 amino acids. Germline V gives CDR1 KGHSH, CDR2 LQKENI. The CDR3 DNA sequence: TGTGCCAGCTCACCATTGGCGGTTCCCGAAACTTACGAGCAGTACTTC. Protein: CASSPLAVPETYEQYF.

This clone has a handful of counts. The chain joins TRBV2 to TRBJ2-3; tentatively, D is TRBD2 (5 bases). The V end was cut by 4 bases, the J end by 0 bases, with 11 bases between. The germline CDR1 and CDR2 sequences are SNHLY and FYNNEI. This CDR3 has 15 residues. The CDR3 loop reads CASSVSEGSTDTQYF. CDR3 in DNA: TGTGCCAGCAGTGTCTCCGAGGGTAGCACAGATACGCAGTATTTT.

The rearrangement joins TRBV7-9 to TRBJ2-1; no firm D call. V lost 0 bases, J lost 6 bases, and 9 bases lay in between. CDR1 is SEHNR, CDR2 FQNEAQ, per germline (reference sequence). There are 14 residues in the CDR3. The CDR3 here is CASSLATPVNEQFF. The DNA of the CDR3 is TGTGCCAGCAGCTTAGCCACTCCAGTCAATGAGCAGTTCTTC.

This chain connects TRBV15 to TRBJ2-3; D is ambiguous. The germline CDR1 and CDR2 sequences are LNHNV and YYDKDF (reference sequence). The CDR3 contains 16 residues. Trimming removed 0 bases from V and 3 bases from J, with 13 bases in between. The CDR3 bases are TGTGCCACCAGCAGAGATCGAGGCAGGTTTACAGATACGCAGTATTTT. This codes for CATSRDRGRFTDTQYF.

This chain joins TRBV10-3 and TRBJ2-2; D is possibly TRBD2 (6 bases). V was shortened by 7 bases and J by 6 bases, with 18 bases between the two germline ends. The CDR3 is 15 residues long. Germline V lookup: CDR1 ENHRY, CDR2 SYGVKD. The CDR3 DNA follows: TGTGCCATCACCCCGGGGGACGGCGTTCCCGGGGAGCTGTTTTTT. It specifies CAITPGDGVPGELFF.

This clone was seen only a few times. This chain links TRBV6-6 with TRBJ2-7; D possibly corresponds to TRBD2 (5 bases). Germline V gene sequence: CDR1 MNHNY, CDR2 SVGAGI (reference sequence). The CDR3 is made up of 13 amino acids. Trimming took 3 bases from V and 6 from J, leaving 12 bases between them. As DNA, the CDR3 is TGTGCCAGCAGTTATCATCCGAGCGGCGAGCAGTACTTC. Amino acids: CASSYHPSGEQYF.